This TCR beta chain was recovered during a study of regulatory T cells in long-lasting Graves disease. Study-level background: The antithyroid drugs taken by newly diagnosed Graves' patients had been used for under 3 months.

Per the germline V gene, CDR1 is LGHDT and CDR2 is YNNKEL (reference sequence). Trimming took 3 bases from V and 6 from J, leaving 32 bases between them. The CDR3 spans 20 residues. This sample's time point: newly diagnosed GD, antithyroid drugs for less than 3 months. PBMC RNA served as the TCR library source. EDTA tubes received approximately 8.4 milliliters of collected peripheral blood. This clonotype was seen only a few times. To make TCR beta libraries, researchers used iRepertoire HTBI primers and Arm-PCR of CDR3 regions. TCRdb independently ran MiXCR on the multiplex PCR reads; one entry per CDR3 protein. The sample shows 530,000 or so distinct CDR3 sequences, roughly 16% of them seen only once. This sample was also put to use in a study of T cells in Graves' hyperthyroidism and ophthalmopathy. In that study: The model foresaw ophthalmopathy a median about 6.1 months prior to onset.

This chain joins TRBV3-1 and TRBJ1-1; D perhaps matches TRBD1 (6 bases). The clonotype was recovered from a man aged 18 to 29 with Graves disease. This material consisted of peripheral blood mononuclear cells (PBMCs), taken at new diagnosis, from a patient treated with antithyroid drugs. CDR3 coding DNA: TGTGCCAGCAGCCATGTCCTCGATGCCGGGGGCAGGCACGATGTGGCTGAAGCTTTCTTT. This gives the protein CASSHVLDAGGRHDVAEAFF.